This record concerns one TCR beta chain sequence. The antigen is unknown. TCRdb re-called the RT-PCR reads through MiXCR, storing one row per CDR3 protein. Among roughly 760,000 distinct CDR3 sequences listed, 21% were seen once. The data derive from a study of response to subunit inactivated influenza vaccine. General study results and limits: After each seasonal influenza vaccination, few new T cells are recruited, the authors suggested.

Germline lookup yields CDR1 ENHRY and CDR2 SYGVKD. There are 15 residues in the CDR3. V was shortened by 8 bases and J by 6 bases, with 23 bases between the two germline ends. The sequences come from PBMCs from blood, collected about 5 days after vaccination. The TCR was taken from a man in his forties or fifties who received an inactivated influenza vaccine. This chain uses TRBV10-3 with TRBJ2-7; D perhaps matches TRBD1 (6 bases). Here the CDR3 DNA reads TGTGCCATCTCCGAGCGTTGGGGGCGGCTTTCCGAGCAGTACTTC. As protein: CAISERWGRLSEQYF.